Shown below are 4 T cell receptor beta chains from a single sample sequenced in a study of shared clonotypes between healthy human individuals. CD45RO-negative, CCR7-selected cells formed the naive CD8 fraction, which excluded terminally differentiated effector memory CD45RA+ cells. Using immunoSEQ multiplex PCR, the repertoire was profiled, and TCRdb retains in-frame clones only, with some absent. The table shows roughly 2.1 million clones, with 93% occurring only once. Sequencing was done on a sample of naive CD8+ T cells from PBMCs. The receptor source for this set is a man younger than 30 in good health. Some clones in this sample may be carry-over from other donors' samples.

V and J are TRBV19 and TRBJ2-2; D remains ambiguous. Germline V lookup: CDR1 LNHDA, CDR2 SQIVND (reference sequence). CDR3 length: 13 amino acids. Trimming cost V 8 bases and J 1 base, with 8 bases left between them. As DNA, the CDR3 is TGTGCCAGTTCTGTCGGGAACACCGGGGAGCTGTTTTTT. Translated, it gives CASSVGNTGELFF.

The V call is TRBV14, the J call TRBJ2-7, with D possibly called TRBD1 or TRBD2 (6 bases each). Trimming took 4 bases from V and 3 from J, leaving 16 bases between them. CDR3 length equals 15 residues. Germline V gene lookup returns CDR1 SGHDN and CDR2 FVKESK. CDR3 amino acids: CASSPEGGLIYEQYF. The CDR3 coding sequence is TGTGCCAGCAGCCCCGAGGGGGGACTGATCTACGAGCAGTACTTC.

The chain uses TRBV5-4 and TRBJ2-7; no reliable D call. The CDR3 loop spans 12 amino acids. With 0 bases removed from V and 4 bases from J, the gap between germline ends came to 5 bases. Germline V gene sequence: CDR1 SGHNT, CDR2 YYREEE (reference sequence). CDR3 nucleotides: TGTGCCAGCAGCTTGGGGTTGTACGAGCAGTACTTC. This codes for CASSLGLYEQYF. Full variable domain (outside the CDR3, taken from reference TRBV5-4 and TRBJ2-7): ETGVTQSPTHLIKTRGQQVTLRCSSQSGHNTVSWYQQALGQGPQFIFQYYREEENGRGNFPPRFSGLQFPNYSSELNVNALELDDSALYLCASSLGLYEQYFGPGTRLTVT.

This chain connects TRBV11-2 to TRBJ2-6; D is ambiguous. Trimming stripped 0 bases from V and 3 bases from J, with 12 bases between. Germline V CDR1 and CDR2: SGHAT, FQNNGV. The CDR3 covers 17 residues. This chain's CDR3 is CASSLDRIGRGANVLTF. CDR3 DNA: TGTGCCAGCAGCTTAGATCGGATAGGGCGTGGGGCCAACGTCCTGACTTTC.